Detailed here is one TCR beta chain. The repertoire was sequenced with immunoSEQ multiplex PCR; TCRdb's copy has only in-frame clones and lacks some. The sample consists of more than 90,000 clones, approximately 90% of them appearing once. Germline V gives CDR1 MNHNY, CDR2 SVGAGI (reference sequence). CDR3 length equals 16 residues. V was clipped by 5 bases and J by 0 bases, with 15 bases between them. The sample comes from a study of T cell changes during pregnancy in multiple sclerosis. The chain joins TRBV6-6 to TRBJ2-3; weak D call: TRBD1 (6 bases). The TCR was taken from a female donor with multiple sclerosis, enrolled in a pregnancy study. The source material was peripheral blood, sampled in the third trimester of pregnancy. The CDR3 here is CASSQGINPSTDTQYF. In DNA form, the CDR3 reads TGTGCCAGCAGTCAGGGGATCAACCCTAGCACAGATACGCAGTATTTT.